What follows is one T cell receptor (beta chain) and its context. Produced via immunoSEQ multiplex PCR; TCRdb's table is partial and in-frame only. Here the sample spans around 2.5 million clones, approximately 94% being singletons. The data stem from a study of shared clonotypes between healthy human individuals. V was cut by 1 base and J by 1 base, with 11 bases left in between. The CDR3 totals 16 residues. The germline V gene has CDR1 SGHAT and CDR2 FQNNGV. Sequenced: naive CD4+ T cells from PBMCs. Subset noted: CD45RA+ positively selected. The TCR was taken from a man aged 18 to 29 in good health. Some clones in this sample may be carry-over from other donors' samples. The rearrangement joins TRBV11-2 to TRBJ2-1; D gene uncertain. The CDR3 spells CASSLVPGKSYNEQFF. CDR3 DNA: TGTGCCAGCAGCTTAGTTCCGGGTAAATCCTACAATGAGCAGTTCTTC.